The present T cell receptor (beta chain) was sequenced within a study of blood T cell repertoires in COVID-19. Study in general: The United States, Italy and Spain were the sources of the acute and convalescent COVID-19 samples. In each case, the material was cDNA or gDNA derived from T cells, B-cell-depleted T cells, or PBMCs.

As originally analysed: Counts of nucleated cells, estimated from reference gene primer amplification, were obtained. Clones were read by immunoSEQ multiplex PCR, and TCRdb kept only the in-frame ones, dropping some. The DNA was the basis for D and trimming; V, J and clone size are from that table. The sample yields around 190,000 clones, 75% to 90% seen once. Germline V gene sequence: CDR1 LNHNV, CDR2 YYDKDF (reference sequence). CDR3 size: 15 residues. J lost 6 bases, V lost 0 bases, and 5 bases had no gene match. The genes are TRBV15 and TRBJ1-5; 7 bases map to TRBD1. Sequencing was done on a sample of peripheral blood. The source is a woman in her sixties with acute or convalescent COVID-19. CDR3 sequence reads: CATSRDEGALQPQHF. The CDR3, as DNA: TGTGCCACCAGCAGAGATGAGGGGGCCCTTCAGCCCCAGCATTTT.